Following are 11 T cell receptor beta chains from one sample sequenced in a study of cytomegalovirus exposure and HLA in healthy donors. PCR amplification relied on 60 Vbeta primers (plus 13 Jbeta primers). TCRdb keeps only in-frame clones here, not all; method: immunoSEQ multiplex PCR. This table has approximately 100,000 clones, roughly 80% appearing once. The sample consisted of PBMCs. Receptors were obtained from a female donor in good health and CMV-seropositive.

The rearrangement joins TRBV4-1 to TRBJ2-3; 10 bases agree with TRBD2. V trimming: 1 base; J trimming: 5 bases; junction bases outside the gene matches: 6. Germline CDR1 reads MGHRA; CDR2 reads YSYEKL. This CDR3 has 16 residues. Written as DNA, the CDR3 is TGCGCCAGCAGCCAAGCTAATAGCGGGAGGAAAGATACGCAGTATTTT. Protein sequence: CASSQANSGRKDTQYF.

The rearrangement joins TRBV19 to TRBJ1-1; D not certain. CDR1 is LNHDA and CDR2 is SQIVND in the germline V gene (reference sequence). V lost 5 bases and J 13 bases, leaving 23 bases between the germline ends. CDR3 length equals 14 residues. The DNA of the CDR3 is TGTGCCAGTAGTTATACAACAGCAACCTCAAATCTTTTCTTT. The encoded protein is CASSYTTATSNLFF.

The V and J genes are TRBV19 and TRBJ1-5; perhaps TRBD1 as D (6 bases). CDR3 length: 13 residues. Trimming took off 10 bases at V and 7 bases at J, with 17 bases between the two ends. CDR1 and CDR2 from the germline V gene are LNHDA and SQIVND (reference sequence). The CDR3 nucleotides read TGTGCCACGGGAGGGGGATGGAGGCAGCCCCAGCATTTT. Encoded protein: CATGGGWRQPQHF.

The chain carries TRBV6-6 and TRBJ1-2; D unclear. The CDR3 totals 13 residues. Germline-derived CDR1 and CDR2 are MNHNY and SVGAGI (reference sequence). The germline V and J ends were trimmed by 0 bases and 4 bases, with 6 bases remaining between them. CDR3 region: CASSYSSVYGYTF. The DNA of the CDR3 is TGTGCCAGCAGTTACTCGTCCGTCTATGGCTACACCTTC.

V is TRBV10-3 and J is TRBJ2-1, with a possible D match to TRBD1 (5 bases). The germline V and J ends were trimmed by 4 bases and 1 base, with 11 bases remaining between them. Germline CDR1 reads ENHRY; CDR2 reads SYGVKD. This CDR3 contains 15 residues. CDR3 region: CAISGVQGSYNEQFF. The CDR3 DNA reads as TGTGCCATCAGTGGGGTTCAGGGTTCCTACAATGAGCAGTTCTTC.

The V call is TRBV4-2, the J call TRBJ2-1; 8 bases are shared with TRBD1. The CDR3 is 15 residues long. V gave up 4 bases and J gave up 5 bases; unmatched junction bases: 7. Germline V gene lookup returns CDR1 LGHNA and CDR2 YNFKEQ. The CDR3 loop is CASSPTGQADNEQFF. The CDR3, as DNA: TGTGCCAGCAGCCCTACGGGACAGGCCGACAATGAGCAGTTCTTC.

The rearrangement uses TRBV7-3 and TRBJ2-5, with 9 bases that match TRBD2. The germline V gene encodes CDR1 SGHTA and CDR2 FQGTGA. The length of the CDR3 is 16 residues. V dropped 5 bases and J dropped 6; count of bases not matched to a gene: 13. The CDR3 nucleotides are TGTGCCAGCAGCCCTGGAGGTAGCGGGGGATTGAAGACCCAGTACTTC. Amino acid sequence: CASSPGGSGGLKTQYF.

The J gene is TRBJ1-3, the V gene TRBV5-1, with 10 positions matching TRBD1. V shed 4 bases, J shed 2 bases, and the junction held 3 bases outside the gene matches. Germline values: CDR1 SGHRS, CDR2 YFSETQ. The CDR3 loop spans 15 amino acids. The DNA of the CDR3 is TGCGCCAGCAGCGTCGACAGGGGGCCTGGAAACACCATATATTTT. This translates into CASSVDRGPGNTIYF.

The chain joins TRBV19 to TRBJ1-1, with 7 nucleotides matching TRBD1. The CDR3 is 14 amino acids. Germline-derived CDR1 and CDR2 are LNHDA and SQIVND (reference sequence). The junction had 11 bases not matched to a gene; V was cut back by 7 bases and J by 6 bases. Written as DNA, the CDR3 is TGTGCCAGTACCATACAGGGGTTCAACGCTGAAGCTTTCTTT. It encodes CASTIQGFNAEAFF. Full variable domain (outside the CDR3, taken from reference TRBV19 and TRBJ1-1): DGGITQSPKYLFRKEGQNVTLSCEQNLNHDAMYWYRQDPGQGLRLIYYSQIVNDFQKGDIAEGYSVSREKKESFPLTVTSAQKNPTAFYLCASTIQGFNAEAFFGQGTRLTVV.

This chain joins TRBV12-5 and TRBJ2-1, with 12 bases that match TRBD2. Per germline, CDR1 LGHNT and CDR2 FRNRAP. The CDR3 consists of 16 residues. The J segment lost 6 bases and the V segment lost 5 bases, leaving 8 bases of the junction unmatched. The CDR3 protein is CASGPRLAGVRNEQFF. The CDR3 bases are TGTGCTAGTGGTCCCAGACTAGCGGGAGTGCGCAATGAGCAGTTCTTC.

The V gene is TRBV7-2, the J gene TRBJ1-6; D uncertain. V lost 1 base to trimming and J lost 6 bases, with 7 bases between them. Germline V CDR1 and CDR2: SGHTA, FQGNSA. This CDR3 spans 14 amino acids. Here the CDR3 reads CASSLVAANSPLHF. In DNA, the CDR3 is TGTGCCAGCAGCTTAGTGGCCGCTAATTCACCCCTCCACTTT.